A single sample gave rise to the 11 T cell receptor beta chains below, sequenced in a study of blood T cells in healthy people across ages. Using a J-beta primer mix together with a sample-barcoded 5' primer, a second PCR was run for about 7 to 12 cycles. TCRdb fed the 5' RACE reads into MiXCR, producing one record per CDR3 protein. This table holds some 560,000 distinct CDR3 sequences, 25% to 35% found once. The same sample was also studied in work on T cells of mothers and their children.

Input material: blood. These receptors all come from a boy younger than 10 in good health.

The rearrangement joins TRBV12-3 or TRBV12-4 to TRBJ2-2; no firm D call. Trimming cost V 4 bases and J 0 bases, with 9 bases left between them. This CDR3 is built from 15 residues. The CDR3 DNA is TGTGCCAGCAGTTCTCTAGTAACGAACACCGGGGAGCTGTTTTTT. Translated: CASSSLVTNTGELFF.

Only a few counts were recorded for this clonotype. J is TRBJ2-5 and V is TRBV5-1, with D possibly being TRBD2 (6 bases). The germline gives CDR1 SGHRS, CDR2 YFSETQ. Trimming took off 4 bases at V and 5 bases at J, with 18 bases between the two ends. The CDR3 covers 15 residues. CDR3 region: CASSLPTSIRETQYF. As DNA, the CDR3 is TGCGCCAGCAGCCTGCCGACTAGTATAAGGGAGACCCAGTACTTC.

This clonotype was seen only a few times. The genes are TRBV7-9 and TRBJ2-1; unclear D gene. Germline lookup yields CDR1 SEHNR and CDR2 FQNEAQ (reference sequence). V was trimmed by 1 base and J by 3 bases, leaving 10 bases between them. The CDR3 totals 15 residues. The DNA of the CDR3 is TGTGCCAGCAGCTTAGGGACCTCCGTCTACAATGAGCAGTTCTTC. It codes for CASSLGTSVYNEQFF.

There are many counts of this clonotype. This chain joins TRBV28 and TRBJ1-2; D is perhaps TRBD1 (6 bases). Per the germline V gene, CDR1 is MDHEN and CDR2 is SYDVKM. There are 12 residues in the CDR3. V lost 6 bases and J lost 5, with 10 bases in between. CDR3 region: CASSPTGYGYTF. CDR3 nucleotides: TGTGCCAGCAGCCCGACAGGTTATGGCTACACCTTC.

This clonotype was seen only a few times. The chain carries TRBV27 and TRBJ2-3, with TRBD2 identical over 7 bases. The V gene's germline CDR1 is MNHEY and CDR2 SMNVEV (reference sequence). Unmatched junction bases numbered 2, after V lost 0 bases and J lost 2 bases. CDR3 length: 15 residues. CDR3 sequence reads: CASSLSGGTTDTQYF. In DNA form, the CDR3 reads TGTGCCAGCAGTTTATCGGGAGGGACCACAGATACGCAGTATTTT.

This clonotype was seen a handful of times. This chain joins TRBV20-1 and TRBJ2-5, with 9 bases that match TRBD2. Germline lookup yields CDR1 DFQATT and CDR2 SNEGSKA (reference sequence). This CDR3 spans 15 amino acids. The V and J ends lost 1 base and 4 bases, in that order; junction bases with no gene match: 7. The CDR3 protein is CSARAAGAGGETQYF. The CDR3 DNA reads TGCAGTGCTAGAGCGGCGGGAGCGGGGGGAGAGACCCAGTACTTC.

This clonotype showed up just a few times. The DNA for the CDR3 is TGCGCCAGCAGCTTAGCGGGAGGCGCTCACAATGAGCAGTTCTTC. This gives the protein CASSLAGGAHNEQFF. The V gene is TRBV5-1, the J gene TRBJ2-5; 9 bases are shared with TRBD2. The J call could be wrong; TRBJ2-1 is a better fit for the DNA end. The CDR3 runs 15 residues. In germline, CDR1 is SGHRS, CDR2 YFSETQ.

This clonotype was seen a handful of times. The chain has TRBV5-4 and TRBJ2-1, with 7 bases matching TRBD2. There are 15 residues in the CDR3. Germline CDR1 is SGHNT and CDR2 is YYREEE (reference sequence). The V segment lost 2 bases and the J segment 2 bases; nucleotides outside the gene matches: 4. CDR3 sequence reads: CASSLIAGPYNEQFF. In nucleotides, the CDR3 is TGTGCCAGCAGCTTAATAGCGGGCCCCTACAATGAGCAGTTCTTC.

The CDR3 nucleotides read TGTGCCAGCAGCCCCGTATGGGTGAACACTGAAGCTTTCTTT. As protein: CASSPVWVNTEAFF. V gene TRBV7-2 combines with J gene TRBJ1-1; D is undetermined. CDR3 length: 14 amino acids. The V gene's germline CDR1 is SGHTA and CDR2 FQGNSA. Trimming removed 5 bases at V and 0 bases at J, with 10 bases between.

The chain carries TRBV5-1 and TRBJ2-7; TRBD1 agrees at 9 bases. The CDR3 length is 14 residues. The ends lost 2 bases at V and 6 bases at J; junction bases unmatched: 6. Germline V lookup: CDR1 SGHRS, CDR2 YFSETQ. CDR3 protein: CASSFQDRGPEQYF. The CDR3 DNA follows: TGCGCCAGCAGCTTCCAGGACAGGGGACCCGAGCAGTACTTC.

As for this clonotype: A read error may account for a junction end that differs from germline. CDR3 sequence reads: CASRELAGVSYNEQFF. CDR3 nucleotides: TGTGCCAGCAGAGAACTAGCGGGGGTGTCCTACAATGAGCAGTTCTTC. The rearrangement uses TRBV5-1 and TRBJ2-5, with TRBD2 matching over 11 bases. The J call is doubtful: the DNA matches TRBJ2-1 better. The CDR3 covers 16 residues. From germline, CDR1 is SGHRS and CDR2 YFSETQ.